What follows are 15 T cell receptor beta chains derived from one specimen sequenced in a study of Graves' ophthalmopathy and Graves' hyperthyroidism. The TCR beta CDR3 regions underwent amplification from RNA transcripts. HTBI primers were used in a first-round RT-PCR, which preceded a second-round multiplex PCR. TCRdb fed the multiplex PCR reads into MiXCR, producing one record per CDR3 protein. The sample records roughly 500,000 distinct CDR3 sequences, roughly an eighth being singletons. Sequencing input: blood. Receptor source: a young woman with Graves' ophthalmopathy.

This clonotype showed up many times. The chain is built from TRBV12-3 or TRBV12-4 and TRBJ1-1; D remains unclear. CDR3 length: 11 residues. V shed 6 bases and J shed 2 bases, with 4 bases lying between them. In nucleotides, the CDR3 is TGTGCCAGCAGGTATAACACTGAAGCTTTCTTT. Protein sequence: CASRYNTEAFF.

This clonotype was counted at least ten times. This is likely a read error, given that the CDR3 carries no conserved phenylalanine or tryptophan at its end. No DNA is shown, since the ends of the CDR3 on it are uncertain; the CDR3 is the one TCRdb lists. This sequence joins TRBV29-1 and TRBJ1-2; TRBD1 was called by the table and not checked on the DNA. The CDR3 sequence runs 10 residues, both termini included. The germline CDR1 and CDR2 sequences are SQVTM and ANQGSEA. CDR3 protein: CSVEEGGQSL.

J is TRBJ1-5 and V is TRBV20-1; maybe TRBD1 (5 bases). CDR3 length: 13 residues. V gave up 4 bases and J gave up 0 bases, with 7 bases separating them. CDR1 and CDR2 from the germline V gene are DFQATT and SNEGSKA (reference sequence). CDR3 in DNA: TGCAGTGCTAAGACAGATAGCAATCAGCCCCAGCATTTT. Its protein product is CSAKTDSNQPQHF.

Many counts were recorded for this clonotype. The rearrangement links TRBV28 to TRBJ2-7; perhaps TRBD2 as D (6 bases). This CDR3 is 19 amino acids long. Germline CDR1 MDHEN, CDR2 SYDVKM. The V gene lost 6 bases and the J gene lost 4 bases, with 31 bases spanning the gap. CDR3 region: CASRNLFRWGRRVMYEQYF. The CDR3 DNA reads TGTGCCAGCAGGAACCTATTTCGGTGGGGAAGGAGGGTCATGTACGAGCAGTACTTC.

This clonotype was found many times. The gene calls are TRBV6-1 and TRBJ1-2; 12 bases are shared with TRBD1. Trimming removed 6 bases from V and 7 bases from J; junction bases left unmatched: 12. CDR1 is MNHNS, CDR2 SASEGT, per germline. The CDR3 extends over 16 amino acids. The CDR3 reads CASSPGQGAVSFGYTF. CDR3 DNA: TGTGCCAGCAGCCCGGGACAGGGGGCTGTTAGTTTTGGCTACACCTTC.

This clonotype was detected many times. The gene calls are TRBV12-3 or TRBV12-4 and TRBJ2-2; tentative D call: TRBD2 (7 bases). The CDR3 has 15 amino acids. V dropped 5 bases and J dropped 0 bases, with 10 bases sitting between them. CDR3 DNA sequence: TGTGCCAGCAGTACGGGGGGCACGAACACCGGGGAGCTGTTTTTT. It specifies CASSTGGTNTGELFF.

In this sample, this clonotype turned up many times. The chain is built from TRBV7-8 and TRBJ2-7, with 11 nucleotides matching TRBD2. The CDR3 sequence is 15 residues long. Germline lookup yields CDR1 SGHVS and CDR2 FQNEAQ. The ends lost 5 bases at V and 4 bases at J; junction bases unmatched: 7. This CDR3 reads CASSPAGTSGYEQYF. The CDR3 region has the DNA TGTGCCAGCAGCCCCGCGGGGACTAGCGGTTACGAGCAGTACTTC.

This clonotype was seen ten or more times. The CDR3 reads CSAKGLAGGQETQYF. The CDR3 region has the DNA TGCAGTGCCAAGGGACTAGCGGGAGGACAAGAGACCCAGTACTTC. This chain links TRBV20-1 with TRBJ2-5, with 15 bases matching TRBD2. The CDR3 is 15 residues long. The trim removed 6 bases at V and 2 bases at J, leaving 4 bases unmatched. CDR1 is DFQATT and CDR2 is SNEGSKA in the germline V gene (reference sequence).

This clonotype was observed at least ten times. The rearrangement joins TRBV28 to TRBJ1-1; D gene unclear. The CDR3 extends over 14 amino acids. Trimming shortened V by 1 base and J by 6 bases, and 12 bases separated the two germline ends. Germline-derived CDR1 and CDR2 are MDHEN and SYDVKM. CDR3 in amino acids: CASSLLSGSAEAFF. CDR3 in DNA: TGTGCCAGCAGTTTATTATCGGGGTCGGCTGAAGCTTTCTTT.

This clonotype was counted at least ten times. The V gene is TRBV20-1, the J gene TRBJ2-5; TRBD2 matches 11 bases. The CDR3 length is 18 residues. The ends lost 0 bases at V and 1 base at J; junction bases unmatched: 10. CDR1 is DFQATT and CDR2 is SNEGSKA in the germline V gene (reference sequence). This CDR3 is CSARDSWASGRTQETQYF. In nucleotides, the CDR3 is TGCAGTGCTAGAGATTCATGGGCTAGCGGGAGGACCCAAGAGACCCAGTACTTC.

The chain uses TRBV4-2 and TRBJ2-7; D gene ambiguous. CDR1 LGHNA and CDR2 YNFKEQ come from the germline V gene. Trimming stripped 8 bases from V and 3 bases from J, with 17 bases between. The CDR3 is 14 residues long. CDR3 amino acids: CASGKSFSDYEQYF. CDR3 DNA: TGTGCCAGCGGCAAATCCTTCTCAGACTACGAGCAGTACTTC.

This clonotype was seen many times. J is TRBJ1-3 and V is TRBV7-3; D gene ambiguous. V was cut by 3 bases and J by 0 bases, with 21 bases left in between. The CDR3 is 19 residues long. The germline gives CDR1 SGHTA, CDR2 FQGTGA. This CDR3 reads CASSFYSVWGQSSGNTIYF. CDR3 bases: TGTGCCAGCAGCTTCTATTCGGTCTGGGGTCAGAGCTCTGGAAACACCATATATTTT.

This clonotype was seen at least ten times. The rearrangement joins TRBV19 to TRBJ1-5; D not resolved. The CDR3 consists of 13 residues. From germline, CDR1 is LNHDA and CDR2 SQIVND (reference sequence). The germline V and J ends were trimmed by 4 bases and 0 bases, with 4 bases remaining between them. The CDR3 DNA is TGTGCCAGTAGTACTACTAGCAATCAGCCCCAGCATTTT. This sequence encodes CASSTTSNQPQHF.

This clonotype has at least ten counts. V usage is TRBV7-3 and J usage is TRBJ2-6, with D perhaps assigned TRBD1 or TRBD2 (5 bases each). V was pared by 6 bases and J by 2 bases, with 8 bases between. Germline V lookup: CDR1 SGHTA, CDR2 FQGTGA. The CDR3 totals 14 residues. The chain's CDR3 is CASSRGTGANVLTF. The CDR3 DNA follows: TGTGCCAGCAGTCGGGGCACTGGGGCCAACGTCCTGACTTTC.

This clonotype has ten or more counts. The rearrangement joins TRBV27 to TRBJ1-1; 9 bases are shared with TRBD1. The CDR3 length is 17 residues. CDR1 is MNHEY, CDR2 SMNVEV, per germline (reference sequence). With 1 base clipped from V and 0 bases from J, the junction kept 6 bases outside the gene matches. For the CDR3, the DNA is TGTGCCAGCAGTTTATGGGGGACAGGGAGCATGAACACTGAAGCTTTCTTT. Encoded protein: CASSLWGTGSMNTEAFF.